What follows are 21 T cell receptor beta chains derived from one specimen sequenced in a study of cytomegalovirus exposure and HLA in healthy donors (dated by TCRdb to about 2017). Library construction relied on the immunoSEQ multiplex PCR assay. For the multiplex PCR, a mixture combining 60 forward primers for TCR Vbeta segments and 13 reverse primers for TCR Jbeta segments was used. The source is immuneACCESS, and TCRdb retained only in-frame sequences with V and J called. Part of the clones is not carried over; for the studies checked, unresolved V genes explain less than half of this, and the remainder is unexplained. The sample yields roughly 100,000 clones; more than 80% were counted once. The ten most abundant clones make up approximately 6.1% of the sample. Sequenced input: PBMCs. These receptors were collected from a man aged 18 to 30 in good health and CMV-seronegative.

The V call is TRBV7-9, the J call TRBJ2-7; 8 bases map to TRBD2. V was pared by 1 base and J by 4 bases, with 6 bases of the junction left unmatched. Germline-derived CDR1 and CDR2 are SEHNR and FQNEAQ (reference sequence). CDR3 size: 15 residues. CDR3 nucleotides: TGTGCCAGCAGCTTAGTTAGCGGGACCTCTTACGAGCAGTACTTC. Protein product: CASSLVSGTSYEQYF.

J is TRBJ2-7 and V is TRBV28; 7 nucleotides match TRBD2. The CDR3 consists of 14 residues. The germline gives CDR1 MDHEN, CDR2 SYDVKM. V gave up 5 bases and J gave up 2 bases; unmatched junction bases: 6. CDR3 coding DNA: TGTGCCAGCAGTCAGCTAGCGGCTCCCTACGAGCAGTACTTC. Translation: CASSQLAAPYEQYF.

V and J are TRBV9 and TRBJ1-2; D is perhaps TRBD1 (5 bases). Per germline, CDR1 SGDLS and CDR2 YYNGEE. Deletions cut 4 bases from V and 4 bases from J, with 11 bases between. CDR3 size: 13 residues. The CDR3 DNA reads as TGTGCCAGCAGCCCCCAGGGAGGCTATGGCTACACCTTC. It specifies CASSPQGGYGYTF.

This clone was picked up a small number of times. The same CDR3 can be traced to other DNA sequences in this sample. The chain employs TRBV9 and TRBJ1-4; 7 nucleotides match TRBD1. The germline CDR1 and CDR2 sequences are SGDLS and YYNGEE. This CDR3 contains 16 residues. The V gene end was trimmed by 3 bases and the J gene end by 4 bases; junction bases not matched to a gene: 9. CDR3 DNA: TGTGCCAGCAGCGCTTCAATGACAGGGTTTAATGAAAAACTGTTTTTT. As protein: CASSASMTGFNEKLFF.

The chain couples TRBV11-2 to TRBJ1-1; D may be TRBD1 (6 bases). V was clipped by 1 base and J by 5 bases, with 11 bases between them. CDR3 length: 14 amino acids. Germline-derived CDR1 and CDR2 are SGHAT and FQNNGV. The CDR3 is CASSLAFGQTEAFF. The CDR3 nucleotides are TGTGCCAGCAGCTTAGCCTTTGGACAGACTGAAGCTTTCTTT.

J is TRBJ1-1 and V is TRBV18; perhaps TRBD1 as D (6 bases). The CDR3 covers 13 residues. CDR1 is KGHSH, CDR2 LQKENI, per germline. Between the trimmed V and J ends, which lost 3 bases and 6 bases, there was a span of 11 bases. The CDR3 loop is CASSPGAVAEAFF. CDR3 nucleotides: TGTGCCAGCTCACCGGGGGCGGTAGCTGAAGCTTTCTTT.

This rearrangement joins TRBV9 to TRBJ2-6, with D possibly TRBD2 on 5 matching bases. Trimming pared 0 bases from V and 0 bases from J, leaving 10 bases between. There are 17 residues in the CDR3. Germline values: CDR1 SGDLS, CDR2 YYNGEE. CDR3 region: CASSVAGMNSGANVLTF. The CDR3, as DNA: TGTGCCAGCAGCGTAGCCGGGATGAACTCTGGGGCCAACGTCCTGACTTTC.

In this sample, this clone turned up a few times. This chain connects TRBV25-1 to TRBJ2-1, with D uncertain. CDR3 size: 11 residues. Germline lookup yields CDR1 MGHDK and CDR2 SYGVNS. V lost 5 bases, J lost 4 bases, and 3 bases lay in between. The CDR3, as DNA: TGTGCCAGCAGTCCTTACAATGAGCAGTTCTTC. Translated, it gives CASSPYNEQFF.

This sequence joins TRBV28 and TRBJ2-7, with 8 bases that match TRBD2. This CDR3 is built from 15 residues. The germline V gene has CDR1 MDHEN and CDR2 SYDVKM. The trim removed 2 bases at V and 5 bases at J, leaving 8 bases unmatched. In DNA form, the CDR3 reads TGTGCCAGCAGTTTAATTATAGCGGGAAGCGACGAGCAGTACTTC. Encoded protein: CASSLIIAGSDEQYF.

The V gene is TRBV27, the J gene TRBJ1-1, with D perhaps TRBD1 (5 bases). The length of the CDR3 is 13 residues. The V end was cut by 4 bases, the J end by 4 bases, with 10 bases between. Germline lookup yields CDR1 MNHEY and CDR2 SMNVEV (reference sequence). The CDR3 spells CASSSRVSTEAFF. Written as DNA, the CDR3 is TGTGCCAGCAGTTCCAGGGTTAGCACTGAAGCTTTCTTT.

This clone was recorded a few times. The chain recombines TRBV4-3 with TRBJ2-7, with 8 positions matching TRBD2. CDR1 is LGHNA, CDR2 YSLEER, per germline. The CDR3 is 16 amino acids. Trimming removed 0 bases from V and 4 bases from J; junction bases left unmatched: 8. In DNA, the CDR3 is TGCGCCAGCAGCCAAGATCGCACTAGCGGCTGGTACGAGCAGTACTTC. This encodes CASSQDRTSGWYEQYF.

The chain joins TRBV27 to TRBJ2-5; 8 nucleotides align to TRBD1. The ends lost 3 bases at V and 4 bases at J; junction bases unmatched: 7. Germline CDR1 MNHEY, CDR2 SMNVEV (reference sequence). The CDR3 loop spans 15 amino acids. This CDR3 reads CASSLRTGIGETQYF. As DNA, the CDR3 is TGTGCCAGCAGTTTGCGGACAGGGATCGGAGAGACCCAGTACTTC.

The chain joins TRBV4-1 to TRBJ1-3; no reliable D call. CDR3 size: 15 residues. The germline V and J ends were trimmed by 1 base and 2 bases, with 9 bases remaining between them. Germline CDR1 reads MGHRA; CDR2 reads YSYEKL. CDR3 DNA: TGCGCCAGCAGCCAAGCAAGAGGGACTGGAAACACCATATATTTT. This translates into CASSQARGTGNTIYF.

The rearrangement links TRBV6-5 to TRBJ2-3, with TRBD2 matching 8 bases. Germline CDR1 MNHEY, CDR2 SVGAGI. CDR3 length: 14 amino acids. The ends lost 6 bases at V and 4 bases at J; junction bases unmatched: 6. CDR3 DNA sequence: TGTGCCAGCAGGTCAGCGGGAGAGGCAGATACGCAGTATTTT. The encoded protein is CASRSAGEADTQYF.

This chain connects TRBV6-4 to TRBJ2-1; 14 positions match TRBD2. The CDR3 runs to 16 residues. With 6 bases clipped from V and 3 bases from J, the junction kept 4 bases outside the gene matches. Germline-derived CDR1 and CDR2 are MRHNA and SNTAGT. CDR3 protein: CASSPGTSGGYNEQFF. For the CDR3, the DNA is TGTGCCAGCAGCCCCGGGACTAGCGGGGGCTACAATGAGCAGTTCTTC.

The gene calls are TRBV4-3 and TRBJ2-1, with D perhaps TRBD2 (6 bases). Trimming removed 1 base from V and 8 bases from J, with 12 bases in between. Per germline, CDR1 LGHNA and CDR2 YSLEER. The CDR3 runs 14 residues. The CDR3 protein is CASSQVGGSYEQFF. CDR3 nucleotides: TGCGCCAGCAGCCAAGTTGGAGGGAGCTATGAGCAGTTCTTC.

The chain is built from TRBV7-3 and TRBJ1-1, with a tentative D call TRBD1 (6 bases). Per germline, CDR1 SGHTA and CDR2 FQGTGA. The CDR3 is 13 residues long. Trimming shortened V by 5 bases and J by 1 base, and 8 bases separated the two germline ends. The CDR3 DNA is TGTGCCAGCAGCGAACAGGGGAACACTGAAGCTTTCTTT. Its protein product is CASSEQGNTEAFF. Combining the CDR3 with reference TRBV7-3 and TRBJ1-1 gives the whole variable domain GAGVSQTPSNKVTEKGKYVELRCDPISGHTALYWYRQSLGQGPEFLIYFQGTGAADDSGLPNDRFFAVRPEGSVSTLKIQRTERGDSAVYLCASSEQGNTEAFFGQGTRLTVV.

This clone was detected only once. The CDR3 loop is CASSDPQGRGEQYF. The CDR3 DNA is TGTGCCAGCAGTGATCCCCAGGGCAGGGGCGAGCAGTACTTC. The rearrangement uses TRBV2 and TRBJ2-5, with D perhaps matching TRBD1 (6 bases). The DNA end is a closer match to TRBJ2-7, so the J assignment may be wrong. The V gene's germline CDR1 is SNHLY and CDR2 FYNNEI. The CDR3 has 14 residues.

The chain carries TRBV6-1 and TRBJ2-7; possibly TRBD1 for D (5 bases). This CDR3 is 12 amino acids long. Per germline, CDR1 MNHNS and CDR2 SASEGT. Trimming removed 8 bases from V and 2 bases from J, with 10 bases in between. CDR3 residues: CASQDSPYEQYF. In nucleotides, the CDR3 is TGTGCCAGCCAAGACAGTCCCTACGAGCAGTACTTC.

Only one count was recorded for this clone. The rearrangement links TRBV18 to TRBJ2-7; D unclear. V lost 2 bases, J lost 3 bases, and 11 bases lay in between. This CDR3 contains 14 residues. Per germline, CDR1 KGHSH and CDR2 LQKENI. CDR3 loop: CASSPELLDYEQYF. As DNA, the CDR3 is TGTGCCAGCTCACCAGAACTACTGGACTACGAGCAGTACTTC. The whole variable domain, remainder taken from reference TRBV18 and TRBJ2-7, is NAGVMQNPRHLVRRRGQEARLRCSPMKGHSHVYWYRQLPEEGLKFMVYLQKENIIDESGMPKERFSAEFPKEGPSILRIQQVVRGDSAAYFCASSPELLDYEQYFGPGTRLTVT.

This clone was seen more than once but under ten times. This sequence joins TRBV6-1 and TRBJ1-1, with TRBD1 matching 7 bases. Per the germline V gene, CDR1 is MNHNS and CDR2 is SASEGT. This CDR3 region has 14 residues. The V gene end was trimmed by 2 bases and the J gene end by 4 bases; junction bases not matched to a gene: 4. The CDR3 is CASSEQGEVTEAFF. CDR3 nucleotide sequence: TGTGCCAGCAGTGAACAGGGGGAGGTCACTGAAGCTTTCTTT.